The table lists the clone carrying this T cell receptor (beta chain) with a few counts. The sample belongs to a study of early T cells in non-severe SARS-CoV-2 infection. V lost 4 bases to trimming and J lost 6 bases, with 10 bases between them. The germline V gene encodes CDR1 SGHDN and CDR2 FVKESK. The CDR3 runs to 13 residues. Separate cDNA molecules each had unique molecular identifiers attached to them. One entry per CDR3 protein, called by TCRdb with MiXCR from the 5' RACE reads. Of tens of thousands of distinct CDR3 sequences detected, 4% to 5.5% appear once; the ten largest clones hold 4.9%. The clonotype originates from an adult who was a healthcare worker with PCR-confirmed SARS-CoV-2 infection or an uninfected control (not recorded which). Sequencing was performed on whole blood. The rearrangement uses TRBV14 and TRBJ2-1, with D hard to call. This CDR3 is CASSRQLGNEQFF. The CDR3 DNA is TGTGCCAGCAGCCGTCAACTCGGCAATGAGCAGTTCTTC.